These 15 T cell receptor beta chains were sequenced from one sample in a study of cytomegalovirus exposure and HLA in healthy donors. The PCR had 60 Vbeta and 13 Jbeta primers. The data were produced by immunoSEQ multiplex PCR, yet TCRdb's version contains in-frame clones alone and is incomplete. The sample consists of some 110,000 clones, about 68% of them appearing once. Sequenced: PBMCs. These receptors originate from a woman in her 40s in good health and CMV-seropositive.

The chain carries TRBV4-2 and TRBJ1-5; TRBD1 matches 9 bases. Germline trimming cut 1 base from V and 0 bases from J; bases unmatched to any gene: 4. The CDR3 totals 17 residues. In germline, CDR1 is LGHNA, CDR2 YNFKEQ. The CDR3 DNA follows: TGTGCCAGCAGCCAAGTCCTGACAGGGGGTAGCAATCAGCCCCAGCATTTT. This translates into CASSQVLTGGSNQPQHF.

The CDR3 region has the DNA TGTGCCAGCAGCTTAGCGTCCGGGAATCAGCCCCAGCATTTT. Protein: CASSLASGNQPQHF. This chain connects TRBV7-9 to TRBJ1-5, with D unresolved. The CDR3 totals 14 residues. V was clipped by 0 bases and J by 4 bases, with 7 bases between them. Germline V lookup: CDR1 SEHNR, CDR2 FQNEAQ (reference sequence).

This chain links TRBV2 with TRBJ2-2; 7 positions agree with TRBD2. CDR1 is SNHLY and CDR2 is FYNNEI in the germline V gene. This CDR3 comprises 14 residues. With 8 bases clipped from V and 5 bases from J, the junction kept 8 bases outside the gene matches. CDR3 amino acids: CASGKLAQTGELFF. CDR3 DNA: TGTGCCAGCGGGAAACTAGCGCAGACCGGGGAGCTGTTTTTT.

The CDR3 reads CAWSPSGSSGANVLTF. CDR3 bases: TGTGCCTGGAGCCCTAGCGGGAGTTCAGGGGCCAACGTCCTGACTTTC. The J gene is TRBJ2-6, the V gene TRBV30; 10 nucleotides match TRBD2. V gave up 3 bases and J gave up 4 bases; unmatched junction bases: 6. This CDR3 is 16 amino acids long. The germline gives CDR1 GTSNPN, CDR2 SVGIG (reference sequence).

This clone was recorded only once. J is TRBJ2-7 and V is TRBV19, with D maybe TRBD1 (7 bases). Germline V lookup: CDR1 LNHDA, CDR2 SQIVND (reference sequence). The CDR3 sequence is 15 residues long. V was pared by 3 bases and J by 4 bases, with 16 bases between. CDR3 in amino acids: CASSMVQGGAYEQYF. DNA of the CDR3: TGTGCCAGTAGTATGGTTCAGGGGGGCGCGTACGAGCAGTACTTC.

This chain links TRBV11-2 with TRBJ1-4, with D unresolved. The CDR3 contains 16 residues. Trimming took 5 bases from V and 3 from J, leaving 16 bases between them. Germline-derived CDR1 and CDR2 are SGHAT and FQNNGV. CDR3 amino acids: CASSPGVTHPNEKLFF. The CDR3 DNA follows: TGTGCCAGCAGCCCAGGCGTGACACACCCTAATGAAAAACTGTTTTTT.

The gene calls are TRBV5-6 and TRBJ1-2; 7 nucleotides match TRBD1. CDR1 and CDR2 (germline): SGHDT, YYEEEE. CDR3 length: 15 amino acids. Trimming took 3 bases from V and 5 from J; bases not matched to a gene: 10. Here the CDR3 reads CASSSLLDRFYGYTF. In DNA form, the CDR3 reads TGTGCCAGCAGCTCTCTACTGGACAGGTTTTATGGCTACACCTTC.

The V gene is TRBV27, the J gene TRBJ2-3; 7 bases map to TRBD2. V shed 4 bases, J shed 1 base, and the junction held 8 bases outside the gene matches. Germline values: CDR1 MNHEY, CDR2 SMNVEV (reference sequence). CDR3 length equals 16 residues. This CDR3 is CASSSLAVEGTDTQYF. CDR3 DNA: TGTGCCAGCAGTTCTCTAGCGGTGGAGGGCACAGATACGCAGTATTTT.

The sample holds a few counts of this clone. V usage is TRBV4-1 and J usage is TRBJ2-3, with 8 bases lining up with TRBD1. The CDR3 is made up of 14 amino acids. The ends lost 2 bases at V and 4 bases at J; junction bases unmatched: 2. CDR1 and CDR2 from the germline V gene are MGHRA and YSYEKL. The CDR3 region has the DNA TGCGCCAGCAGCCAATCACAGGGGGCAGATACGCAGTATTTT. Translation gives CASSQSQGADTQYF.

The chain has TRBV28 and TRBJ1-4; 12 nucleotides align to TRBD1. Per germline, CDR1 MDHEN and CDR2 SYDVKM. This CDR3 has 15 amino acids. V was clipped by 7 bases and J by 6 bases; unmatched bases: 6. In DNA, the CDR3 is TGTGCCAGCACCCCGGGGACAGGGGGCCATGAAAAACTGTTTTTT. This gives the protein CASTPGTGGHEKLFF.

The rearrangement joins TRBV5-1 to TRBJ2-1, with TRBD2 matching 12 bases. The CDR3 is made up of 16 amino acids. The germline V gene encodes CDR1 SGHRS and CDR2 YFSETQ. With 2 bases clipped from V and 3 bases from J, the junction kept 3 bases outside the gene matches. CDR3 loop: CASSFTSGRNYNEQFF. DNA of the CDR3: TGCGCCAGCAGCTTCACTAGCGGGAGGAACTACAATGAGCAGTTCTTC.

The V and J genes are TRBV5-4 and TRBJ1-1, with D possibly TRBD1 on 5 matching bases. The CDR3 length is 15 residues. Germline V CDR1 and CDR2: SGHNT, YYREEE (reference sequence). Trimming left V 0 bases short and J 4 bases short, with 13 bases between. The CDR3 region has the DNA TGTGCCAGCAGCTTGGGGGGGGAAGGCGCCACTGAAGCTTTCTTT. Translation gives CASSLGGEGATEAFF.

As DNA, the CDR3 is TGTGCCAGCAGCTTAATCGGGGGGAACAATGAGCAGTTCTTC. As protein: CASSLIGGNNEQFF. The chain is built from TRBV7-2 and TRBJ2-1; TRBD2 matches at 7 bases. Trimming removed 2 bases from V and 5 bases from J; junction bases left unmatched: 3. The CDR3 has 14 residues. The germline CDR1 and CDR2 sequences are SGHTA and FQGNSA. Based on the CDR3 plus reference TRBV7-2 and TRBJ2-1, the full variable domain is GAGVSQSPSNKVTEKGKDVELRCDPISGHTALYWYRQSLGQGLEFLIYFQGNSAPDKSGLPSDRFSAERTGGSVSTLTIQRTQQEDSAVYLCASSLIGGNNEQFFGPGTRLTVL.

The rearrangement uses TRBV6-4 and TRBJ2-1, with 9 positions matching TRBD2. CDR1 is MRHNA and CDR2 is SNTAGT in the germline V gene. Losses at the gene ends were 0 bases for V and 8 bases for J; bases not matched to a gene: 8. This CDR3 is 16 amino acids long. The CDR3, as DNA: TGTGCCAGCAGTGACTCGTTTAGCGGGAGTTTCGATGAGCAGTTCTTC. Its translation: CASSDSFSGSFDEQFF.

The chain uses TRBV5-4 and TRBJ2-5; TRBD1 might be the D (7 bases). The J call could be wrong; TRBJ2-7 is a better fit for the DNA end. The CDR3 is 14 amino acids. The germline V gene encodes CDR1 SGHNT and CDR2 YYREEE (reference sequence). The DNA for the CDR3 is TGTGCCAGCAGGCGGGACAGAGGCTCCTACGAGCAGTACTTC. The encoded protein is CASRRDRGSYEQYF.